The 23 T cell receptor beta chains below come from one sample, sequenced in a study of blood T cell repertoires in COVID-19. Data came from immunoSEQ multiplex PCR; TCRdb stores just in-frame clones and leaves some out. The sample comprises a few hundred thousand clones, about 83% of which are singletons, and 5.5% to 7.5% rests with the top ten. The sample taken for sequencing was PBMCs or T cells enriched from blood (not recorded which). The receptor source for this set is a woman aged 40 to 55 who had recovered from COVID-19.

This clone turned up a few times. The J gene is TRBJ2-7, the V gene TRBV19, with 14 bases identical to TRBD2. The CDR3 is made up of 17 amino acids. V lost 7 bases to trimming and J lost 0 bases; unmatched junction nucleotides: 8. The V gene's germline CDR1 is LNHDA and CDR2 SQIVND (reference sequence). CDR3 protein: CASTIDGTSGSSYEQYF. CDR3 nucleotides: TGTGCCAGTACCATAGACGGGACTAGCGGGAGCTCCTACGAGCAGTACTTC.

This clone was seen more than once but under ten times. V is TRBV6-1 and J is TRBJ1-5; no clear D gene. The germline gives CDR1 MNHNS, CDR2 SASEGT. Trimming stripped 0 bases from V and 0 bases from J, with 3 bases between. This CDR3 is 14 amino acids long. The CDR3 loop is CASSEAYSNQPQHF. CDR3 DNA: TGTGCCAGCAGTGAAGCATATAGCAATCAGCCCCAGCATTTT.

The V call is TRBV25-1, the J call TRBJ2-7; 11 positions agree with TRBD1. V lost 0 bases, J lost 4 bases, and 5 bases stayed unmatched. The CDR3 has 16 amino acids. Germline CDR1 MGHDK, CDR2 SYGVNS. DNA for the CDR3: TGTGCCAGCAGTGAATATGGACAGGGGGCCGATTACGAGCAGTACTTC. As protein: CASSEYGQGADYEQYF.

The V and J genes are TRBV4-1 and TRBJ2-1, with a possible D match to TRBD1 (6 bases). From germline, CDR1 is MGHRA and CDR2 YSYEKL. Between the trimmed V and J ends, which lost 4 bases and 10 bases, there was a span of 11 bases. The CDR3 totals 12 residues. Written as DNA, the CDR3 is TGCGCCAGCAGCCCCAGGGGTCGGGAGCAGTTCTTC. Translating it yields CASSPRGREQFF.

J is TRBJ1-1 and V is TRBV2; 10 positions agree with TRBD1. This CDR3 has 16 residues. With V trimmed by 5 bases and J by 2 bases, 8 bases remained unmatched. CDR1 SNHLY and CDR2 FYNNEI come from the germline V gene. DNA of the CDR3: TGTGCCAGCAGTACTCGGGACAGGGGTGAAAACACTGAAGCTTTCTTT. The encoded protein is CASSTRDRGENTEAFF.

This chain joins TRBV12-5 and TRBJ2-7, with D possibly TRBD1 on 5 matching bases. Germline V CDR1 and CDR2: LGHNT, FRNRAP. V gave up 6 bases and J gave up 4 bases, with 10 bases separating them. CDR3 length: 12 residues. CDR3 nucleotide sequence: TGTGCTAGTGGCCGAGACAGTTACGAGCAGTACGTC. Translation gives CASGRDSYEQYV.

The chain links TRBV5-1 to TRBJ2-7; unclear D gene. CDR3 size: 12 residues. V was shortened by 8 bases and J by 0 bases, with 9 bases between the two germline ends. The germline gives CDR1 SGHRS, CDR2 YFSETQ. The CDR3 DNA follows: TGCGCCAGACCCCCAGACTCCTACGAGCAGTACGTC. Its protein is CARPPDSYEQYV.

This clone appeared a few times. CDR3 region: CASSDTAPWTEAFF. The CDR3 DNA sequence: TGTGCCAGCAGTGATACAGCACCGTGGACTGAAGCTTTCTTT. The chain combines TRBV6-1 with TRBJ1-1; D gene unclear. CDR1 and CDR2 (germline): MNHNS, SASEGT. The CDR3 is 14 residues long. The germline V and J ends were trimmed by 3 bases and 5 bases, with 13 bases remaining between them.

V and J are TRBV28 and TRBJ1-4; D perhaps matches TRBD1 (6 bases). Germline-derived CDR1 and CDR2 are MDHEN and SYDVKM. The ends were cut back, 6 bases at V and 7 bases at J, with 18 bases in the middle. This CDR3 comprises 15 residues. CDR3 DNA sequence: TGTGCCAGCAGGGCCCCCGGGGGCGGGAGTGAAAAACTGTTTTTT. Translated, it gives CASRAPGGGSEKLFF.

The gene calls are TRBV21-1 and TRBJ1-2. TRBV21-1 is a pseudogene locus. The CDR3 consists of 16 residues. The CDR3 region has the DNA TGTGCCAGCAGCAAAGCCCTGAGGGCAACTAACTATGGCTACACCTTC. Translation: CASSKALRATNYGYTF.

This chain uses TRBV24-1 with TRBJ2-5; 10 bases line up with TRBD2. Germline V gene sequence: CDR1 KGHDR, CDR2 SFDVKD. After removal of 2 bases from V and 7 bases from J, the junction contained 15 bases not matched to a gene. The CDR3 extends over 18 amino acids. This CDR3 reads CATSDSRYSGGNDGTQYF. In DNA, the CDR3 is TGTGCCACCAGTGATTCCCGATATAGCGGGGGGAATGATGGGACCCAGTACTTC.

This clone has only a few counts. The DNA of the CDR3 is TGTGCCAGTAGTAGAGACAGGGGGGCCTATGGCTACACCTTC. Protein product: CASSRDRGAYGYTF. V is TRBV19 and J is TRBJ1-2; 9 nucleotides agree with TRBD1. Per germline, CDR1 LNHDA and CDR2 SQIVND (reference sequence). CDR3 length: 14 amino acids. J lost 4 bases, V lost 4 bases, and 4 bases had no gene match.

The chain has TRBV18 and TRBJ2-1; TRBD2 agrees at 7 bases. The V gene end was trimmed by 2 bases and the J gene end by 2 bases; junction bases not matched to a gene: 6. The CDR3 runs 16 residues. Germline CDR1 KGHSH, CDR2 LQKENI. Written as DNA, the CDR3 is TGTGCCAGCTCACCAAAGGGCGGGAGACCCTACAATGAGCAGTTCTTC. Translation: CASSPKGGRPYNEQFF.

The chain employs TRBV5-6 and TRBJ2-2, with 7 nucleotides matching TRBD2. The germline V gene encodes CDR1 SGHDT and CDR2 YYEEEE. V dropped 3 bases and J dropped 1; count of bases not matched to a gene: 9. CDR3 length equals 17 residues. The CDR3 reads CASSSFSGRLNTGELFF. CDR3 bases: TGTGCCAGCAGCTCCTTTAGCGGGCGATTGAACACCGGGGAGCTGTTTTTT.

This clone was counted once. The genes are TRBV5-5 and TRBJ1-2; 7 nucleotides line up with TRBD1. J gave up 6 bases and V 4 bases, and 3 bases lay outside the gene matches. CDR1 and CDR2 (germline): SGHKS, YYEKEE (reference sequence). CDR3 length: 12 residues. The CDR3 sequence: CASSPGTDGYTF. The CDR3, as DNA: TGTGCCAGCAGCCCTGGGACAGATGGCTACACCTTC.

V usage is TRBV10-3 and J usage is TRBJ1-2; 8 bases line up with TRBD1. The CDR3 runs 14 residues. The germline V gene has CDR1 ENHRY and CDR2 SYGVKD. V lost 10 bases and J lost 3; bases outside the gene matches: 10. The CDR3 region is CATLRQGSDYGYTF. The CDR3 DNA is TGTGCCACCCTCAGACAGGGGTCGGACTATGGCTACACCTTC.

The chain couples TRBV28 to TRBJ2-7; 12 positions agree with TRBD1. Germline-derived CDR1 and CDR2 are MDHEN and SYDVKM. The ends lost 5 bases at V and 4 bases at J; junction bases unmatched: 15. The CDR3 contains 18 residues. The CDR3 nucleotides are TGTGCCAGCAGTACCCTCCCGCCCCGGGACAGGGGGCTATACGAGCAGTACTTC. Translating gives CASSTLPPRDRGLYEQYF.

The genes are TRBV29-1 and TRBJ2-3; 8 bases fit TRBD1. J gave up 5 bases and V 0 bases, and 10 bases lay outside the gene matches. Germline loops: CDR1 SQVTM, CDR2 ANQGSEA. This CDR3 has 16 residues. The CDR3 DNA reads TGCAGCGTTGAAGATGACAGGGGTGGGTTCGGAGATACGCAGTATTTT. It specifies CSVEDDRGGFGDTQYF.

There are a few counts of this clone. The chain combines TRBV15 with TRBJ2-3; tentatively, D is TRBD1 (5 bases). Germline V CDR1 and CDR2: LNHNV, YYDKDF (reference sequence). V lost 1 base, J lost 1 base, and 12 bases lay in between. CDR3 length: 16 amino acids. The CDR3 nucleotides are TGTGCCACCAGCAGAGGACTCGGACAAGGCACAGATACGCAGTATTTT. The encoded protein is CATSRGLGQGTDTQYF.

This clone was counted a single time. V and J are TRBV27 and TRBJ1-1, with TRBD1 identical over 12 bases. J lost 8 bases, V lost 0 bases, and 10 bases had no gene match. The CDR3 length is 17 residues. CDR1 and CDR2 from the germline V gene are MNHEY and SMNVEV (reference sequence). The CDR3 region has the DNA TGTGCCAGCAGTTTATCGGTTGGGACAGGGGGCACGGGAGAAGCTTTCTTT. This translates into CASSLSVGTGGTGEAFF.

In this sample, this clone turned up a few times. The chain recombines TRBV28 with TRBJ2-3; D perhaps matches TRBD2 (6 bases). CDR1 is MDHEN, CDR2 SYDVKM, per germline. The CDR3 consists of 14 residues. V shed 7 bases and J shed 9 bases, with 20 bases lying between them. The CDR3 loop reads CASKETGSGGTQYF. The CDR3 nucleotides are TGTGCCAGCAAGGAAACCGGTTCCGGAGGGACGCAGTATTTT.

The chain carries TRBV29-1 and TRBJ2-1; 7 nucleotides align to TRBD2. CDR1 is SQVTM and CDR2 is ANQGSEA in the germline V gene. There are 14 residues in the CDR3. V dropped 2 bases and J dropped 9; count of bases not matched to a gene: 10. The CDR3 sequence: CSVERDYTLSEQFF. The CDR3 coding sequence is TGCAGCGTTGAAAGGGACTACACTTTGAGTGAGCAGTTCTTC.

The chain uses TRBV11-2 and TRBJ1-4, with 8 bases aligning to TRBD1. Germline trimming cut 5 bases from V and 7 bases from J; bases unmatched to any gene: 6. This CDR3 spans 14 amino acids. Germline V gene lookup returns CDR1 SGHAT and CDR2 FQNNGV. In DNA, the CDR3 is TGTGCCAGCAGCCTACGGACAGGGATTGAAAAACTGTTTTTT. Translated: CASSLRTGIEKLFF.